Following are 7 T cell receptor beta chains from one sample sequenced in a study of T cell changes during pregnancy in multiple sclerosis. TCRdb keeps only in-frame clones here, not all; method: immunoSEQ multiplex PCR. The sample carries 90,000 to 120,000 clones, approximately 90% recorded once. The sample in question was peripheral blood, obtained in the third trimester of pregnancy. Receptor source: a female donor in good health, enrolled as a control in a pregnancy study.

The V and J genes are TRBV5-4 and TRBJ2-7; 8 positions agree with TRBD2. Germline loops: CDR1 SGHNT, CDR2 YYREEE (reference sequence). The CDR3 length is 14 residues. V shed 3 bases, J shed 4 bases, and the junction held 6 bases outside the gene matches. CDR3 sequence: CASSSAGAVYEQYF. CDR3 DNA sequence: TGTGCCAGCAGCTCAGCGGGGGCGGTGTACGAGCAGTACTTC.

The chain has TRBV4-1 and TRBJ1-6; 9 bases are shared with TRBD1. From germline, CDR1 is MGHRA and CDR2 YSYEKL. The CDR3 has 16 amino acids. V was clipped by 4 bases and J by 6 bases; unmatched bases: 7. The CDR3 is CASSPRRQGGNSPLHF. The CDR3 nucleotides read TGCGCCAGCAGCCCGAGAAGACAGGGGGGTAATTCACCCCTCCACTTT.

The CDR3: CASSLAGVQGSQPQHF. DNA for the CDR3: TGTGCCAGCAGCTTGGCCGGGGTACAGGGCTCTCAGCCCCAGCATTTT. This rearrangement joins TRBV5-6 to TRBJ1-5, with D perhaps TRBD1 (6 bases). The CDR3 consists of 16 residues. Germline CDR1 and CDR2: SGHDT and YYEEEE. Trimming pared 0 bases from V and 6 bases from J, leaving 16 bases between.

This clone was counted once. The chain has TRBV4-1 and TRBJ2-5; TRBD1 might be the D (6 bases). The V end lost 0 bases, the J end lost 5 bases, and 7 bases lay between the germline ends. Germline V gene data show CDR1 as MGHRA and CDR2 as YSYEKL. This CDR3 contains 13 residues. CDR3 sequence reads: CASSQETGETQYF. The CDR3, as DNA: TGCGCCAGCAGCCAAGAGACAGGCGAGACCCAGTACTTC.

For the CDR3, the DNA is TGCGCCAGCAGCCCAACCCAGGGTACTTTAACCCCCCTCCACTTT. Its protein product is CASSPTQGTLTPLHF. This chain uses TRBV5-1 with TRBJ1-6, with D possibly being TRBD1 (5 bases). Trimming shortened V by 4 bases and J by 13 bases, and 21 bases separated the two germline ends. The CDR3 is 15 residues long. Germline loops: CDR1 SGHRS, CDR2 YFSETQ.

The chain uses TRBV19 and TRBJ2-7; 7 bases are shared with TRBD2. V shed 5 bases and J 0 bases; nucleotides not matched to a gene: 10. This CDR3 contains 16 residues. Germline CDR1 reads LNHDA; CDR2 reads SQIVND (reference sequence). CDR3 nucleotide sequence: TGTGCCAGTAGTCCCCATAGCGGGTTGAGCTCCTACGAGCAGTACTTC. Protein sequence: CASSPHSGLSSYEQYF.

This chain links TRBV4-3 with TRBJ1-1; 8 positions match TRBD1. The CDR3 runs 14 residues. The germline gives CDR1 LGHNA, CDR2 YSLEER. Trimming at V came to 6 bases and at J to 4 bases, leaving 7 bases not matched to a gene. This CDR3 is CASSYRGGFTEAFF. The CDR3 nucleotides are TGCGCCAGCAGTTACAGGGGGGGTTTCACTGAAGCTTTCTTT.